This is a list of T cell receptor beta chains from one sample in a study of identical twins. TCRdb processed the 5' RACE reads anew with MiXCR; each CDR3 protein has one entry. The table lists 350,000 to 400,000 distinct CDR3 sequences, roughly 9% of them singletons. Sequenced: naive T cells sorted from blood. The source of these receptors is a woman in her 50s in good health. The CDR3 runs from the conserved cysteine through the conserved F or W. A D gene is named only where the DNA matches it firmly. Clone size is not always given. Where it is, it says once, few, many or a class for expanded clones.

v_gene	abundance	j_gene	d_gene	CDR3nt	CDR3aa
TRBV24-1	many	TRBJ1-5	.	TGTGCCACCACAGCGGGACGCAATCAGCCCCAGCATTTT	CATTAGRNQPQHF
TRBV20-1	many	TRBJ1-3	.	TGCAGTGCACGACCCGGACGGTTTGGAAACACCATATATTTT	CSARPGRFGNTIYF
TRBV12-3/TRBV12-4	few	TRBJ1-5	.	TGTGCCAGCAGTTTTGCCGGGACACGGTTCAATCAGCCCCAGCATTTT	CASSFAGTRFNQPQHF
TRBV20-1	few	TRBJ2-7	TRBD2	TGCAGTGCTAGTGGGGGCCTAGCGGGAGAAAACGAGCAGTACTTC	CSASGGLAGENEQYF
TRBV24-1	many	TRBJ2-7	.	TGTGCCACCAGTGATTATAGAGACGAGCAGTACTTC	CATSDYRDEQYF
TRBV7-9	few	TRBJ1-4	.	TGTGCCAGCCAGGGTGCAACTAATGAAAAACTGTTTTTT	CASQGATNEKLFF
TRBV20-1	many	TRBJ1-4	.	TGCAGTGCTCCAGATTCGGAAAAACTGTTTTTT	CSAPDSEKLFF
TRBV6-6	many	TRBJ2-5	TRBD1	TGTGCCAGCAGCCAGACAGGGCCTATTGCAACCCAGTACTTC	CASSQTGPIATQYF
TRBV24-1	.	TRBJ2-1	.	TGTGCCACCAGTGAAGAGACAGGCCAGTTCTTC	CATSEETGQFF
TRBV29-1	few	TRBJ2-1	.	TGCAGCGTTGAGTCGTCTAGTCAGTTCTTC	CSVESSSQFF
TRBV10-3	.	TRBJ1-1	.	TGTGCCATCAGTGAGTCGATTGGAAGCGGGACTGAAGCTTTCTTT	CAISESIGSGTEAFF
TRBV15	many	TRBJ1-5	TRBD1	TGTGCCACCAGCAGAGAGATAAGGCAGGGGGACCAGCCCCAGCATTTT	CATSREIRQGDQPQHF
TRBV20-1	.	TRBJ2-5	.	TGCAGTGCTAGAGAACGGGGGTTACAAGAGACCCAGTACTTC	CSARERGLQETQYF
TRBV24-1	many	TRBJ2-3	.	TGTGCCACCTCGTACGTTGGAGATACGCAGTATTTT	CATSYVGDTQYF
TRBV20-1	.	TRBJ2-1	TRBD2	TGCAGTGCTCGAGATAGCGGGAGGGCCTACAATGAGCAGTTCTTC	CSARDSGRAYNEQFF
TRBV3-1	.	TRBJ2-1	TRBD2	TGTGCCAGCAGCCAAGTGAGCGGGAGTGAGCAGTTCTTC	CASSQVSGSEQFF
TRBV29-1	many	TRBJ2-2	TRBD2	TGCAGCGGGGGACTAGCCGACACCGGGGAGCTGTTTTTT	CSGGLADTGELFF
TRBV9	.	TRBJ2-5	TRBD1	TGTGCCAGCAGCCTAACCGGGACAGGGTCGACAGAGACCCAGTACTTC	CASSLTGTGSTETQYF
TRBV15	.	TRBJ2-3	.	TGTGCCACCAGCAGAGAGGGGGTATTAGATACGCAGTATTTT	CATSREGVLDTQYF
TRBV29-1	few	TRBJ2-3	.	TGCAGCGTTGTCCGGGGGGCGGATACGCAGTATTTT	CSVVRGADTQYF
TRBV29-1	.	TRBJ1-5	.	TGCAGCGTTGGCGCGGGGCGCAATCAGCCCCAGCATTTT	CSVGAGRNQPQHF
TRBV4-1	few	TRBJ2-5	.	TGCGCCAGCAGCCAAGATAATCTTGCGGGACAGAAAGAGACCCAGTACTTC	CASSQDNLAGQKETQYF
TRBV29-1	many	TRBJ2-5	.	TGCAGCGTTGATCCGGGAGTGCTAGAGACCCAGTACTTC	CSVDPGVLETQYF